These 5 T cell receptor beta chains share one sample of origin, sequenced in a study of CD8 T cells in Susac syndrome. With random hexamers, reverse transcription was performed on about 0.5 to 1 ug of RNA. TCRdb re-analysed the immunoSEQ multiplex PCR reads in MiXCR, keeping a single row per CDR3 protein. The sample shows 150,000 to 200,000 distinct CDR3 sequences, just under 95% of them seen only once. Input material: CD4+ T cells from PBMCs. These receptors were collected from a human donor with Susac syndrome.

V is TRBV20-1 and J is TRBJ1-5; D remains ambiguous. V was pared by 3 bases and J by 3 bases, with 12 bases between. The germline gives CDR1 DFQATT, CDR2 SNEGSKA (reference sequence). This CDR3 spans 14 amino acids. The CDR3 DNA is TGCAGTGCTAGGACAAACGGGATCAATCAGCCCCAGCATTTT. Protein product: CSARTNGINQPQHF.

The chain joins TRBV6-2 or TRBV6-3 to TRBJ2-5; D gene unclear. The CDR3 consists of 14 residues. Germline V gene lookup returns CDR1 MNHEY and CDR2 SVGEGT. V lost 0 bases to trimming and J lost 4 bases, with 9 bases between them. CDR3 DNA sequence: TGTGCCAGCAGTTACTCGCTTGGCACAGAGACCCAGTACTTC. Amino acid sequence: CASSYSLGTETQYF.

The V call is TRBV12-3 or TRBV12-4, the J call TRBJ2-1, with 10 bases that match TRBD2. The junction had 13 bases not matched to a gene; V was cut back by 5 bases and J by 6 bases. The CDR3 loop spans 17 amino acids. In nucleotides, the CDR3 is TGTGCCAGCAGTCCCGGAGGGCTAGCGGGAGCGGCCAATGAGCAGTTCTTC. Protein sequence: CASSPGGLAGAANEQFF.

The rearrangement joins TRBV5-1 to TRBJ2-7, with D perhaps matching TRBD1 (6 bases). The CDR3 extends over 14 amino acids. Trimming stripped 4 bases from V and 3 bases from J, with 14 bases between. Germline V CDR1 and CDR2: SGHRS, YFSETQ. The CDR3 spells CASSPDRRDYEQYF. Here the CDR3 DNA reads TGCGCCAGCAGCCCTGACAGGCGCGACTACGAGCAGTACTTC.

The chain is built from TRBV27 and TRBJ1-6; no clear D gene. The CDR3 has 16 amino acids. V dropped 6 bases and J dropped 0 bases, with 12 bases sitting between them. The germline CDR1 and CDR2 sequences are MNHEY and SMNVEV (reference sequence). CDR3 sequence: CASSFTARSYNSPLHF. The CDR3, as DNA: TGTGCCAGCAGCTTTACAGCCCGCTCCTATAATTCACCCCTCCACTTT.